The rows below give T cell receptor beta chains drawn from one sample of a study of cytomegalovirus exposure and HLA in healthy donors. The repertoire was sequenced with immunoSEQ multiplex PCR; TCRdb's copy has only in-frame clones and lacks some. Seen here are about 200,000 clones, around 77% observed once, and the top ten hold 2.9%. The sequencing input was PBMCs. The receptor source for this set is a woman aged 25 to 39 in good health and CMV-seronegative. Each CDR3 is given with its conserved first and last residue. The D gene is left open where the match is weak. Clone sizes are given selectively: once, few, many, or a class where the clone is expanded.

abundance: NA; j_gene: TRBJ1-6; v_gene: TRBV7-9; d_gene: NA; CDR3aa: CASSPGQGHSPLHF; CDR3nt: TGTGCCAGCAGCCCGGGGCAGGGGCATTCACCCCTCCACTTT
abundance: NA; j_gene: TRBJ1-1; v_gene: TRBV5-4; d_gene: NA; CDR3aa: CASSLAQVGTEAFF; CDR3nt: TGTGCCAGCAGCTTGGCCCAGGTAGGCACTGAAGCTTTCTTT
abundance: once; j_gene: TRBJ2-7; v_gene: TRBV28; d_gene: NA; CDR3aa: CASSPPMTGSYEQYF; CDR3nt: TGTGCCAGCAGCCCCCCGATGACAGGCTCCTACGAGCAGTACTTC
abundance: NA; j_gene: TRBJ1-2; v_gene: TRBV5-4; d_gene: TRBD1; CDR3aa: CASSRQTGGYGYTF; CDR3nt: TGTGCCAGCAGCAGACAGACAGGGGGTTATGGCTACACCTTC
abundance: once; j_gene: TRBJ2-1; v_gene: TRBV5-1; d_gene: TRBD2; CDR3aa: CASSRTSGSYNEQFF; CDR3nt: TGCGCCAGCAGCCGGACTAGCGGTTCCTACAATGAGCAGTTCTTC
abundance: NA; j_gene: TRBJ2-7; v_gene: TRBV6-4; d_gene: TRBD2; CDR3aa: CASSVLAGAPYEQYF; CDR3nt: TGTGCCAGCAGTGTTCTAGCGGGGGCTCCCTACGAGCAGTACTTC
abundance: NA; j_gene: TRBJ2-2; v_gene: TRBV27; d_gene: TRBD2; CDR3aa: CASSLGSSGGVPTGELFF; CDR3nt: TGTGCCAGCAGTTTAGGCAGTAGCGGGGGGGTTCCCACCGGGGAGCTGTTTTTT
abundance: NA; j_gene: TRBJ1-1; v_gene: TRBV7-9; d_gene: TRBD1; CDR3aa: CASSLARQGLEAFF; CDR3nt: TGTGCCAGCAGCTTAGCCCGACAGGGGCTCGAGGCTTTCTTT
abundance: once; j_gene: TRBJ1-4; v_gene: TRBV30; d_gene: NA; CDR3aa: CAWSGNPREKLFF; CDR3nt: TGTGCCTGGTCGGGGAACCCGAGGGAAAAACTGTTTTTT
abundance: NA; j_gene: TRBJ1-5; v_gene: TRBV6-1; d_gene: NA; CDR3aa: CASRRQGFREPQHF; CDR3nt: TGTGCCAGCAGACGCCAGGGGTTTAGGGAGCCCCAGCATTTT
abundance: NA; j_gene: TRBJ2-1; v_gene: TRBV4-1; d_gene: NA; CDR3aa: CASSQDQGTPGGDEQFF; CDR3nt: TGCGCCAGCAGCCAAGATCAGGGAACTCCGGGGGGCGATGAGCAGTTCTTC
abundance: once; j_gene: TRBJ1-5; v_gene: TRBV11-3; d_gene: NA; CDR3aa: CASSLGAGSQPQHF; CDR3nt: TGTGCCAGCAGCTTAGGGGCGGGGAGTCAGCCCCAGCATTTT
abundance: NA; j_gene: TRBJ2-1; v_gene: TRBV18; d_gene: TRBD2; CDR3aa: CASSPPYSGGAGEQFF; CDR3nt: TGTGCCAGCTCACCACCGTATAGCGGGGGGGCGGGTGAGCAGTTCTTC
abundance: NA; j_gene: TRBJ1-1; v_gene: TRBV29-1; d_gene: TRBD1; CDR3aa: CSVHHPDRGGTEAFF; CDR3nt: TGCAGCGTTCATCATCCGGACAGGGGCGGCACTGAAGCTTTCTTT
abundance: NA; j_gene: TRBJ1-1; v_gene: TRBV9; d_gene: NA; CDR3aa: CVSSVGGGSSFAEAFF; CDR3nt: TGTGTCAGCAGCGTAGGAGGAGGTTCCTCGTTCGCTGAAGCTTTCTTT
abundance: few; j_gene: TRBJ1-1; v_gene: TRBV5-6; d_gene: NA; CDR3aa: CASSRTGSVAFF; CDR3nt: TGTGCCAGCAGCCGAACAGGGTCCGTGGCTTTCTTT
abundance: NA; j_gene: TRBJ2-7; v_gene: TRBV7-2; d_gene: NA; CDR3aa: CASSRYSRPYEQYF; CDR3nt: TGTGCCAGCAGCCGATACTCCCGCCCCTACGAGCAGTACTTC
abundance: NA; j_gene: TRBJ1-5; v_gene: TRBV6-6; d_gene: NA; CDR3aa: CASSYPGTLNQPQHF; CDR3nt: TGTGCCAGCAGTTACCCCGGGACACTCAATCAGCCCCAGCATTTT
abundance: NA; j_gene: TRBJ2-1; v_gene: TRBV18; d_gene: TRBD2; CDR3aa: CASSPSGVSSYNEQFF; CDR3nt: TGTGCCAGCTCACCTAGCGGGGTGAGCTCCTACAATGAGCAGTTCTTC
abundance: NA; j_gene: TRBJ1-1; v_gene: TRBV18; d_gene: NA; CDR3aa: CASSPSGGTEAFF; CDR3nt: TGTGCCAGCTCACCGTCCGGGGGCACTGAAGCTTTCTTT
abundance: NA; j_gene: TRBJ2-3; v_gene: TRBV4-1; d_gene: NA; CDR3aa: CASSHGTGIADTQYF; CDR3nt: TGCGCCAGCAGCCACGGAACAGGGATTGCAGATACGCAGTATTTT
abundance: NA; j_gene: TRBJ1-5; v_gene: TRBV4-3; d_gene: NA; CDR3aa: CASSPRTSSNQPQHF; CDR3nt: TGCGCCAGCAGCCCCAGGACAAGTAGCAATCAGCCCCAGCATTTT
abundance: NA; j_gene: TRBJ2-3; v_gene: TRBV15; d_gene: TRBD1; CDR3aa: CATSIGTGVATDTQYF; CDR3nt: TGTGCCACCAGCATAGGGACAGGGGTAGCCACAGATACGCAGTATTTT
abundance: few; j_gene: TRBJ1-3; v_gene: TRBV4-1; d_gene: TRBD1; CDR3aa: CASSQVAGGVGGNTIYF; CDR3nt: TGCGCCAGCAGCCAAGTCGCAGGGGGCGTAGGTGGAAACACCATATATTTT
abundance: NA; j_gene: TRBJ2-5; v_gene: TRBV6-1; d_gene: TRBD2; CDR3aa: CASSESKRGPEETQYF; CDR3nt: TGTGCCAGCAGTGAATCGAAGCGGGGGCCAGAAGAGACCCAGTACTTC
abundance: few; j_gene: TRBJ2-5; v_gene: TRBV18; d_gene: NA; CDR3aa: CASSTRETQYF; CDR3nt: TGTGCCAGCTCTACCAGAGAGACCCAGTACTTC
abundance: NA; j_gene: TRBJ1-1; v_gene: TRBV25-1; d_gene: NA; CDR3aa: CASSIGNTEAFF; CDR3nt: TGTGCCAGCAGTATCGGGAACACTGAAGCTTTCTTT
abundance: NA; j_gene: TRBJ2-4; v_gene: TRBV27; d_gene: NA; CDR3aa: CASSWGRTNIQYF; CDR3nt: TGTGCCAGCAGTTGGGGCAGAACAAACATTCAGTACTTC
abundance: NA; j_gene: TRBJ2-7; v_gene: TRBV28; d_gene: TRBD2; CDR3aa: CASSFGGDGAYEQYF; CDR3nt: TGTGCCAGCAGTTTTGGGGGGGACGGGGCCTACGAGCAGTACTTC
abundance: NA; j_gene: TRBJ1-6; v_gene: TRBV30; d_gene: NA; CDR3aa: CAWSAQAIPPGPLHF; CDR3nt: TGTGCCTGGAGTGCGCAGGCTATACCCCCAGGACCCCTCCACTTT
abundance: NA; j_gene: TRBJ1-1; v_gene: TRBV7-3; d_gene: NA; CDR3aa: CASSPHAGSVNTEAFF; CDR3nt: TGTGCCAGCAGTCCGCATGCCGGGTCCGTGAACACTGAAGCTTTCTTT
abundance: NA; j_gene: TRBJ2-7; v_gene: TRBV11-3; d_gene: NA; CDR3aa: CASSLERSATGEQYF; CDR3nt: TGTGCCAGCAGCTTAGAGAGGAGTGCAACGGGGGAGCAGTACTTC
abundance: NA; j_gene: TRBJ2-3; v_gene: TRBV6-1; d_gene: NA; CDR3aa: CASSEEGGYF; CDR3nt: TGTGCCAGCAGTGAAGAGGGAGGGTATTTT
abundance: few; j_gene: TRBJ1-2; v_gene: TRBV9; d_gene: NA; CDR3aa: CASSAPRPRTGKPYGYTF; CDR3nt: TGTGCCAGCAGCGCTCCACGGCCGAGGACGGGAAAGCCCTATGGCTACACCTTC
abundance: NA; j_gene: TRBJ2-1; v_gene: TRBV7-7; d_gene: NA; CDR3aa: CASSLDYSYNEQFF; CDR3nt: TGTGCTAGCAGCCTAGACTACTCCTACAATGAGCAGTTCTTC
abundance: NA; j_gene: TRBJ2-3; v_gene: TRBV6-4; d_gene: TRBD1; CDR3aa: CASSDAPGTGVTDTQYF; CDR3nt: TGTGCCAGCAGTGACGCCCCCGGGACAGGGGTCACAGATACGCAGTATTTT
abundance: few; j_gene: TRBJ1-5; v_gene: TRBV4-2; d_gene: NA; CDR3aa: CARNYSQPQHF; CDR3nt: TGTGCCAGAAACTACTCTCAGCCCCAGCATTTT
abundance: NA; j_gene: TRBJ2-1; v_gene: TRBV27; d_gene: TRBD2; CDR3aa: CASSPYLAGGLYEQFF; CDR3nt: TGTGCCAGCAGTCCATACCTAGCGGGGGGGTTGTATGAGCAGTTCTTC
abundance: NA; j_gene: TRBJ1-5; v_gene: TRBV7-2; d_gene: TRBD1; CDR3aa: CASSFGQGGNQPQHF; CDR3nt: TGTGCCAGCAGTTTCGGACAGGGAGGCAATCAGCCCCAGCATTTT
abundance: NA; j_gene: TRBJ1-1; v_gene: TRBV4-2; d_gene: TRBD1; CDR3aa: CASSQEPGQGAWGTEAFF; CDR3nt: TGTGCCAGCAGCCAAGAGCCGGGACAGGGGGCTTGGGGCACTGAAGCTTTCTTT